The source of this TCR beta chain is a study of blood T cell repertoires in COVID-19. V was clipped by 7 bases and J by 3 bases, with 12 bases between them. Germline CDR1 and CDR2: MNHEY and SVGAGI. The CDR3 is 13 amino acids. The table came from immunoSEQ multiplex PCR; TCRdb's copy has only in-frame clones and leaves some out. The table lists 20,000 to 30,000 clones, more than 75% of them singletons. The material sequenced was peripheral blood. The V call is TRBV6-5, the J call TRBJ1-1; D gene uncertain. The receptor's source is a middle-aged man with active COVID-19. The CDR3 DNA reads TGTGCCAGCATCCGGGAAGGGTACACTGAAGCTTTCTTT. This sequence encodes CASIREGYTEAFF.